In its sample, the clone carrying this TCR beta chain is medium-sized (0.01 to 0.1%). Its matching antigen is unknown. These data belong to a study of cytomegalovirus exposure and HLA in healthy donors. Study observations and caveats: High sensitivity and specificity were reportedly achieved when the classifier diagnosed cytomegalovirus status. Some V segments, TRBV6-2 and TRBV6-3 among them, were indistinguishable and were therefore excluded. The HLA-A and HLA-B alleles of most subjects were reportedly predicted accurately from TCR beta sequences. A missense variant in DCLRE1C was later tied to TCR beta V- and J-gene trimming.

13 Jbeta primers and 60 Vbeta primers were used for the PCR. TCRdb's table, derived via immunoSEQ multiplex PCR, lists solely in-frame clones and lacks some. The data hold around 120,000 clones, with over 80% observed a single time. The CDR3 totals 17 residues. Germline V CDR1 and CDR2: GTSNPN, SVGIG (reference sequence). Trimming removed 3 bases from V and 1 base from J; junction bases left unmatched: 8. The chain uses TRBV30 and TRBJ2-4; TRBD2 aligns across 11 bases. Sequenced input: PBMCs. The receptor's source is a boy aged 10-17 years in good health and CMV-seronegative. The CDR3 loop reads CAWRSTSGIRAKNIQYF. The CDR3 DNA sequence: TGTGCCTGGAGGTCGACTAGCGGGATAAGGGCCAAAAACATTCAGTACTTC.